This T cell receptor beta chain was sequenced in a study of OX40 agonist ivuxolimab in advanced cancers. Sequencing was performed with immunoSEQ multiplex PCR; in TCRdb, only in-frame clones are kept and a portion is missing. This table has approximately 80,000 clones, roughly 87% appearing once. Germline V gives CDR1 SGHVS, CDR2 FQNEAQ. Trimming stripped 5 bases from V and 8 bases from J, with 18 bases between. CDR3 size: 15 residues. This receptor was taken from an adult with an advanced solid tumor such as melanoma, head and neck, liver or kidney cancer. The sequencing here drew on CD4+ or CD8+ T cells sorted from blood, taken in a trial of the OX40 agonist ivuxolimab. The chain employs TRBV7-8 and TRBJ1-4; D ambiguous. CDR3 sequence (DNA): TGTGCCAGCAGCCCTCTACCAGGTTGGAACGAAAAACTGTTTTTT. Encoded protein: CASSPLPGWNEKLFF.